This T cell receptor beta chain was recorded in a study of blood T cell repertoires in COVID-19. Profiling relied on immunoSEQ multiplex PCR, and the TCRdb table lists in-frame clones only, not all of them. The top ten hold approximately 8.1% of the sample, which has 100,000 to 150,000 clones, around 89% seen once. V was trimmed by 6 bases and J by 2 bases, leaving 10 bases between them. CDR3 length: 13 residues. Sequencing was done on a sample of peripheral blood. The sequence was obtained from a man aged 50 or older with acute or convalescent COVID-19. The genes are TRBV12-3 or TRBV12-4 and TRBJ1-1; D uncertain. The DNA of the CDR3 is TGTGCCAGCAGACTCCGCGGAAACACTGAAGCTTTCTTT. Its translation: CASRLRGNTEAFF.